The clone carrying this T cell receptor (beta chain) was seen ten or more times. Its target is not known. No treatment had been given to any patient before thyroid surgery. These data are taken from a study of metastatic and nonmetastatic thyroid tumors. For the study at large: Where malignant and benign thyroid patients were concerned, repertoires were compared across blood and tumor or nodule tissue. Broader study findings: According to reports, the diversity of TCR beta was significantly higher in malignant thyroid tumors than in benign nodules, and this held in both blood and tumor samples.

The germline V gene has CDR1 KGHSH and CDR2 LQKENI. This CDR3 is 14 amino acids long. Trimming took off 3 bases at V and 5 bases at J, with 10 bases between the two ends. With MiXCR, TCRdb reprocessed the PCR reads. The sample has about 82,000 clones; about an eighth are singletons. This clonotype originated in a female donor with papillary thyroid cancer or a benign thyroid nodule (not recorded which). Some clones in this sample may be carry-over from other donors' samples. Sequencing input: tumor tissue. J is TRBJ1-4 and V is TRBV18; no firm D call. The CDR3 spells CASSPLPVNEKLFF. The CDR3 DNA sequence: TGTGCCAGCTCACCGTTACCGGTAAATGAAAAACTGTTTTTT.